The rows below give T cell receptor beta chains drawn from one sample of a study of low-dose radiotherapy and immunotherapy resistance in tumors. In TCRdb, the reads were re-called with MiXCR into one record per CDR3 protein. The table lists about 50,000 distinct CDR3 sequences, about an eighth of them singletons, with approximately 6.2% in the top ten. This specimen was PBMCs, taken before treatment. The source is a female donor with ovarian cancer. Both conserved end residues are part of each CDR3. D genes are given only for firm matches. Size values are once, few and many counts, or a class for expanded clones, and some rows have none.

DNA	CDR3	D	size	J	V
TGTGCCTCAAGGGGGCCGCCCGGGACAAGGGATTCACCCCTCCACTTT	CASRGPPGTRDSPLHF	TRBD1	many	TRBJ1-6	TRBV19
TGTGCCAGCAGCCCCGGTCCAAACACTGAAGCTTTCTTT	CASSPGPNTEAFF	-	many	TRBJ1-1	TRBV3-1
TGTGCCAGCAGTTCCCCTGCAGGGAGGAATTCACCCCTCCACTTT	CASSSPAGRNSPLHF	-	many	TRBJ1-6	TRBV6-2/TRBV6-3
TGCAGCGTTGAAGACAGGGGTTACACTGAAGCTTTCTTT	CSVEDRGYTEAFF	-	many	TRBJ1-1	TRBV29-1
TGTGCCAGCAGTTCAATCTCCCTCAGGGAGGATACGCAGTATTTT	CASSSISLREDTQYF	-	many	TRBJ2-3	TRBV27
TGCAGTGCTAGAGACAGGGGGCGCGGTGAAGCTTTCTTT	CSARDRGRGEAFF	TRBD1	many	TRBJ1-1	TRBV20-1
TGTGCCAGCAGCAGACTGGACGGGACAGGCAATCAGCCCCAGCATTTT	CASSRLDGTGNQPQHF	TRBD1	many	TRBJ1-5	TRBV5-6
TGTGCCAGCCGAGGTGGGGCGGCCACGAATCAGCCCCAGCATTTT	CASRGGAATNQPQHF	-	many	TRBJ1-5	TRBV19
TGTGCCAGCAGTTCCTCGGGGGGCGCTCGGAATGAGCAGTTCTTC	CASSSSGGARNEQFF	-	many	TRBJ2-1	TRBV28
TGTGCCACCCAAGACAGGGGGAGCTCCTACGAGCAGTACTTC	CATQDRGSSYEQYF	TRBD1	many	TRBJ2-7	TRBV19
TGTGCCAGCAGGAAACAGGGTGACTCTGGAAACACCATATATTTT	CASRKQGDSGNTIYF	-	many	TRBJ1-3	TRBV28
TGTGCCATCAGTGAGTCAGGGGGCTTCTATGGCTACACCTTC	CAISESGGFYGYTF	TRBD1	many	TRBJ1-2	TRBV10-3
TGTGCCAGCAGTTACCAATCCCTAGGTGCCTACGAGCAGTACTTC	CASSYQSLGAYEQYF	-	many	TRBJ2-7	TRBV6-2/TRBV6-3
TGTGCCAGCACCGAACAGGGGGTTAATGAAAAACTGTTTTTT	CASTEQGVNEKLFF	TRBD1	many	TRBJ1-4	TRBV2
TGTGCCAGTGGGGGCAAACAGCTAACGGGGAATCAGCCCCAGCATTTT	CASGGKQLTGNQPQHF	-	many	TRBJ1-5	TRBV19
TGTGCCATCAATACCGGGACAAGGAGCTACGAGCAGTACTTC	CAINTGTRSYEQYF	-	many	TRBJ2-7	TRBV10-3
TGTGCCAGCAGTGCTTATTCCGGGGCCAAGGGTGGCTACACCTTC	CASSAYSGAKGGYTF	-	many	TRBJ1-2	TRBV25-1
TGCAGTGCTGGCCCGGGTCTAGCGGGGCTAGTCAGTACGCAGTATTTT	CSAGPGLAGLVSTQYF	TRBD2	many	TRBJ2-3	TRBV20-1
TGTGCCAGCAGATCCGGACAGCCTGTGAACACCGGGGAGCTGTTTTTT	CASRSGQPVNTGELFF	-	many	TRBJ2-2	TRBV7-2
TGCAGTGCTAGAGATCTAGCTAGCGAGGGTGGTGAGACCCAGTACTTC	CSARDLASEGGETQYF	-	many	TRBJ2-5	TRBV20-1
TGTGCCACCAGCAGTCGGACAGGGACTGGCTACACCTTC	CATSSRTGTGYTF	TRBD1	many	TRBJ1-2	TRBV15
TGTGCCAGCAGCCCGGGACTAGCGGGAGTTCAAGATACGCAGTATTTT	CASSPGLAGVQDTQYF	TRBD2	many	TRBJ2-3	TRBV5-4
TGCGCCAGCAGCTTGGATTGGGGCGCCGGCGGGGAGCTGTTTTTT	CASSLDWGAGGELFF	-	few	TRBJ2-2	TRBV5-1
TGTGCCAGCAGCTTAGGTGTCGGGGGCACAGATACGCAGTATTTT	CASSLGVGGTDTQYF	-	many	TRBJ2-3	TRBV7-3
TGTGCCAGCAGTTATCGCCAGAACACTGAAGCTTTCTTT	CASSYRQNTEAFF	-	many	TRBJ1-1	TRBV6-2/TRBV6-3
TGCAGCGTTGACAGGCAAGAAGCTTTCTTT	CSVDRQEAFF	-	many	TRBJ1-1	TRBV29-1
TGTGCCAGCAGCCAAGTGAGGGGGGGGGGTTACAATGAGCAGTTCTTC	CASSQVRGGGYNEQFF	-	many	TRBJ2-1	TRBV4-2
TGCAGTGCTAATCCTGAAGGGACCGGCGAGCAGTACTTC	CSANPEGTGEQYF	-	many	TRBJ2-7	TRBV20-1
TGCAGCGTTGAAGCCGGGACAGGGGTACGCTCTGGGGCCAACGTCCTGACTTTC	CSVEAGTGVRSGANVLTF	TRBD1	many	TRBJ2-6	TRBV29-1
TGCAGTGCTAGGGCGACAGAGCGTCAAGAGACCCAGTACTTC	CSARATERQETQYF	-	many	TRBJ2-5	TRBV20-1
TGTGCCAGCAGTTTATCGGGGAACACCGGGGAGCTGTTTTTT	CASSLSGNTGELFF	-	-	TRBJ2-2	TRBV27
TGCAGCGGCCGGGGAGTTCTCACAGATACGCAGTATTTT	CSGRGVLTDTQYF	-	many	TRBJ2-3	TRBV29-1
TGTGCCGGGGGCGGGAGGTACTACGAGCAGTACTTC	CAGGGRYYEQYF	TRBD2	many	TRBJ2-7	TRBV30
TGTGCCACCAGTGATCCCGGGCAGGGGAGGAATGAGCAGTTCTTC	CATSDPGQGRNEQFF	-	many	TRBJ2-1	TRBV24-1
TGTGCCAGCAGTCCGCGACTAGCGGGAGGGGTGGATGAGCAGTTCTTC	CASSPRLAGGVDEQFF	TRBD2	-	TRBJ2-1	TRBV27
TGTGCCAGCAGCCTCGGACAGGGGGACAATCAGCCCCAGCATTTT	CASSLGQGDNQPQHF	TRBD1	-	TRBJ1-5	TRBV7-2
TGTGCCAGCAGCTTAGGAGGGGGCTACGAGCAGTACTTC	CASSLGGGYEQYF	-	many	TRBJ2-7	TRBV13
TGTGCCAGCAGCTTGGAAGGTCCTACCTACGAGCAGTACTTC	CASSLEGPTYEQYF	-	-	TRBJ2-7	TRBV5-4
TGCGCCAGCAGCTTCACCTCACCGACTAGCGGGTCCTACAATGAGCAGTTCTTC	CASSFTSPTSGSYNEQFF	TRBD2	many	TRBJ2-1	TRBV5-1
TGTGCCAGCAGACCCAGCGGGACTAACACCGGGGAGCTGTTTTTT	CASRPSGTNTGELFF	TRBD2	many	TRBJ2-2	TRBV14
TGTGCCAGTAGTACCCGGTCGGGTCCTGATTCACCCCTCCACTTT	CASSTRSGPDSPLHF	-	many	TRBJ1-6	TRBV19
TGTGCCAGCAGTTACCGGGACGGATACACAGATACGCAGTATTTT	CASSYRDGYTDTQYF	-	many	TRBJ2-3	TRBV28
TGCAGCTCTCGAGAAGCCAAAAACATTCAGTACTTC	CSSREAKNIQYF	-	many	TRBJ2-4	TRBV28
TGTGCCAGCAGGCTTAGACAGTTCACCGGGGAGCTGTTTTTT	CASRLRQFTGELFF	-	many	TRBJ2-2	TRBV5-8
TGTGCCAGCAGCCCCAATCGGGGGTTTGGGGAGACCCAGTACTTC	CASSPNRGFGETQYF	-	many	TRBJ2-5	TRBV21-1